The 14 T cell receptor beta chains presented below share a single source sample, sequenced in a study of cytomegalovirus exposure and HLA in healthy donors. PCR involved 60 Vbeta and 13 Jbeta primers. Clones were read by immunoSEQ multiplex PCR, and TCRdb kept only the in-frame ones, dropping some. The sample records 150,000 to 200,000 clones, about 81% being singletons. Sequenced: PBMCs. All receptors derive from a woman aged 18-29 years in good health and CMV-seronegative.

The chain has TRBV7-6 and TRBJ2-7; D is unresolved. Trimming left V 5 bases short and J 5 bases short, with 13 bases between. Germline CDR1 reads SGHVS; CDR2 reads FNYEAQ. This CDR3 spans 13 amino acids. DNA of the CDR3: TGTGCCAGCAGCGTCGGCCCTCGGGACGAGCAGTACTTC. Translating it yields CASSVGPRDEQYF.

This clone was recorded once. The gene calls are TRBV29-1 and TRBJ2-1, with 8 bases fitting TRBD2. The germline V gene encodes CDR1 SQVTM and CDR2 ANQGSEA. With 5 bases clipped from V and 1 base from J, the junction kept 1 base outside the gene matches. The CDR3 totals 13 residues. CDR3 sequence reads: CSVRLASYNEQFF. The CDR3, as DNA: TGCAGCGTTCGACTAGCGTCCTACAATGAGCAGTTCTTC.

The V gene is TRBV6-1, the J gene TRBJ1-5; TRBD1 matches at 7 bases. This CDR3 region has 15 residues. Per the germline V gene, CDR1 is MNHNS and CDR2 is SASEGT. The trim removed 0 bases at V and 9 bases at J, leaving 8 bases unmatched. The CDR3 sequence: CASSEAHTGEGPQHF. Written as DNA, the CDR3 is TGTGCCAGCAGTGAAGCCCATACAGGGGAAGGGCCCCAGCATTTT.

V usage is TRBV9 and J usage is TRBJ1-2; tentatively, D is TRBD1 (6 bases). Germline V CDR1 and CDR2: SGDLS, YYNGEE. Trimming left V 3 bases short and J 1 base short, with 13 bases between. This CDR3 spans 15 amino acids. The CDR3 DNA follows: TGTGCCAGCAGCGATCAGGGGTGGGGTAACTATGGCTACACCTTC. As protein: CASSDQGWGNYGYTF.

The V and J genes are TRBV20-1 and TRBJ2-5; D is unclear. There are 11 residues in the CDR3. Trimming took off 5 bases at V and 5 bases at J, with 9 bases between the two ends. Germline V gene sequence: CDR1 DFQATT, CDR2 SNEGSKA (reference sequence). For the CDR3, the DNA is TGCAGTGCTCGTTCCTTGGAGACCCAGTACTTC. Its protein is CSARSLETQYF.

The rearrangement links TRBV4-1 to TRBJ1-5; D remains unclear. CDR1 MGHRA and CDR2 YSYEKL come from the germline V gene. This CDR3 spans 16 amino acids. V dropped 0 bases and J dropped 0 bases, with 9 bases sitting between them. CDR3 DNA sequence: TGCGCCAGCAGCCAAGATTCCAGTTTTAGCAATCAGCCCCAGCATTTT. This encodes CASSQDSSFSNQPQHF.

V and J are TRBV5-1 and TRBJ1-2; D may be TRBD1 (5 bases). Trimming removed 3 bases from V and 1 base from J, with 13 bases in between. Germline CDR1 reads SGHRS; CDR2 reads YFSETQ. The CDR3 spans 15 residues. The CDR3 bases are TGCGCCAGCAGCTGGGGGGACCGAGATAACTATGGCTACACCTTC. Its translation is CASSWGDRDNYGYTF.

The V gene is TRBV9, the J gene TRBJ2-5; 8 bases map to TRBD2. J gave up 1 base and V 4 bases, and 9 bases lay outside the gene matches. The CDR3 sequence is 16 residues long. Looked up from germline, CDR1 is SGDLS and CDR2 is YYNGEE. CDR3: CASSTPGGPSQETQYF. In DNA form, the CDR3 reads TGTGCCAGCAGCACTCCGGGAGGGCCCTCCCAAGAGACCCAGTACTTC. Full variable domain (outside the CDR3, taken from reference TRBV9 and TRBJ2-5): DSGVTQTPKHLITATGQRVTLRCSPRSGDLSVYWYQQSLDQGLQFLIQYYNGEERAKGNILERFSAQQFPDLHSELNLSSLELGDSALYFCASSTPGGPSQETQYFGPGTRLLVL.

The V call is TRBV18, the J call TRBJ1-1; D ambiguous. Germline loops: CDR1 KGHSH, CDR2 LQKENI. The CDR3 sequence is 16 residues long. V lost 6 bases and J 0 bases, leaving 17 bases between the germline ends. For the CDR3, the DNA is TGTGCCAGCTCTCCGCAGGAACCCGACCTGAACACTGAAGCTTTCTTT. This codes for CASSPQEPDLNTEAFF.

The chain is built from TRBV9 and TRBJ2-7; the D gene is possibly TRBD1 (6 bases). Trimming stripped 3 bases from V and 6 bases from J, with 22 bases between. Germline V gene lookup returns CDR1 SGDLS and CDR2 YYNGEE. The CDR3 has 16 residues. DNA for the CDR3: TGTGCCAGCAGCGCCGCGCCTAGACAGGACGCGGTCGAGCAGTACTTC. Translated: CASSAAPRQDAVEQYF.

V gene TRBV15 combines with J gene TRBJ2-3, with D possibly being TRBD2 (6 bases). This CDR3 is built from 15 residues. Trimming cost V 0 bases and J 0 bases, with 7 bases left between them. Germline CDR1 is LNHNV and CDR2 is YYDKDF (reference sequence). The CDR3 DNA reads as TGTGCCACCAGCAGAGATCGGGGGAGCACAGATACGCAGTATTTT. Translation gives CATSRDRGSTDTQYF.

This clone has only one observation. The chain employs TRBV6-5 and TRBJ2-7; 11 nucleotides agree with TRBD1. The CDR3 sequence is 13 residues long. Germline CDR1 is MNHEY and CDR2 is SVGAGI. Unmatched junction bases numbered 4, after V lost 8 bases and J lost 4 bases. The CDR3 here is CASVGDRGYEQYF. As DNA, the CDR3 is TGTGCCAGCGTCGGGGACAGGGGGTACGAGCAGTACTTC.

Comment on this clone: This sample also contains other DNA sequences that code for the same CDR3. This chain links TRBV5-1 with TRBJ2-3; a weak D match, TRBD1 (6 bases). Trimming left V 2 bases short and J 3 bases short, with 10 bases between. The CDR3 extends over 14 amino acids. CDR1 is SGHRS and CDR2 is YFSETQ in the germline V gene. CDR3 amino acids: CASSLGGGTDTQYF. The CDR3 DNA follows: TGCGCCAGCAGCTTAGGGGGTGGGACAGATACGCAGTATTTT.

The V call is TRBV6-5, the J call TRBJ1-4; a weak D match, TRBD1 (5 bases). Germline CDR1 MNHEY, CDR2 SVGAGI. Trimming stripped 8 bases from V and 8 bases from J, with 18 bases between. The CDR3 is 14 amino acids. The CDR3 nucleotides read TGTGCCAGCGGGACTTTGGGCGTCCCAGAAAAACTGTTTTTT. Residues: CASGTLGVPEKLFF.